This is a list of T cell receptor beta chains from one sample in a study of blood T cell repertoires in COVID-19. Method: immunoSEQ multiplex PCR; TCRdb's copy keeps in-frame clones and lacks some. The sample includes about 10,000 clones, approximately 86% of them seen just once. Sequencing was done on a sample of peripheral blood. The receptors here all came from a human donor in a cohort sampled during active COVID-19. The CDR3 runs from the conserved cysteine through the conserved F or W. The order of the fields is V gene, J gene, clone size, D gene, CDR3 protein, CDR3 DNA. The D gene is left open where the match is weak. Only some rows state a clone size, as once, few, many or a class for expanded clones.

TRBV28	TRBJ2-5	.	.	CASSRSGQETQYF	TGTGCCAGCAGTAGGAGTGGACAAGAGACCCAGTACTTC
TRBV7-8	TRBJ1-5	.	.	CASSLVQGDQPQHF	TGTGCCAGCAGCTTGGTCCAGGGTGATCAGCCCCAGCATTTT
TRBV28	TRBJ2-1	.	TRBD2	CASSLTSGRSEQFF	TGTGCCAGCAGTTTGACTAGCGGGAGAAGTGAGCAGTTCTTC
TRBV27	TRBJ2-7	.	TRBD2	CASSRLAGGVEQYF	TGTGCCAGCAGTAGGCTAGCGGGAGGGGTCGAGCAGTACTTC
TRBV29-1	TRBJ2-3	.	TRBD2	CSVWASGNPSADTQYF	TGCAGCGTTTGGGCTAGCGGTAATCCTTCCGCAGATACGCAGTATTTT
TRBV5-6	TRBJ2-1	.	.	CASSLGSQGEQFF	TGTGCCAGCAGCTTGGGTAGCCAAGGTGAGCAGTTCTTC
TRBV28	TRBJ2-1	once	.	CASSFEGGSDYNEQFF	TGTGCCAGCAGTTTCGAGGGCGGGTCGGACTACAATGAGCAGTTCTTC
TRBV7-6	TRBJ1-2	once	.	CASSSPEQRGGYTF	TGTGCCAGCAGCTCCCCTGAGCAACGAGGTGGCTACACCTTC
TRBV6-5	TRBJ2-7	.	TRBD1	CATKTGVGSYEQYF	TGTGCCACCAAGACAGGGGTTGGGTCCTACGAGCAGTACTTC
TRBV30	TRBJ2-7	.	TRBD2	CAWTSGSSTYEQYF	TGTGCCTGGACTAGCGGGAGCTCCACCTACGAGCAGTACTTC
TRBV5-6	TRBJ1-4	.	TRBD1	CASSLRTGGPTNEKLFF	TGTGCCAGCAGCTTACGAACAGGGGGCCCGACTAATGAAAAACTGTTTTTT
TRBV5-1	TRBJ2-5	once	TRBD1	CASSPASGQGETQYF	TGCGCCAGCAGCCCAGCCTCCGGACAGGGGGAGACCCAGTACTTC
TRBV7-6	TRBJ2-3	.	TRBD2	CASTSGTTDTQYF	TGTGCCAGCACTAGCGGGACCACAGATACGCAGTATTTT
TRBV27	TRBJ2-7	.	.	CASSLGPGIYEQYF	TGTGCCAGCAGTTTAGGTCCGGGGATCTACGAGCAGTACTTC
TRBV28	TRBJ2-2	.	.	CASSWDGRRTGELFF	TGTGCCAGCAGTTGGGACGGGAGAAGGACCGGGGAGCTGTTTTTT
TRBV19	TRBJ1-1	.	TRBD1	CASRTGGTEAFF	TGTGCCAGTAGGACAGGGGGCACGGAAGCTTTCTTT
TRBV6-5	TRBJ1-2	.	.	CASNAANYGYTF	TGTGCCAGCAACGCAGCTAACTATGGCTACACCTTC
TRBV15	TRBJ1-1	.	.	CATSSRQAREAFF	TGTGCCACCAGCAGTCGGCAGGCCAGAGAAGCTTTCTTT
TRBV6-6	TRBJ2-7	few	TRBD2	CASGRGREEQYF	TGTGCCAGCGGGCGGGGGAGGGAAGAGCAGTACTTC
TRBV27	TRBJ1-5	.	TRBD1	CASKIGTGGSNQPQHF	TGTGCCAGCAAGATAGGGACAGGGGGTAGCAATCAGCCCCAGCATTTT
TRBV6-1	TRBJ1-1	.	TRBD1	CASSETGGRVEAFF	TGTGCCAGCAGTGAAACAGGGGGACGGGTTGAAGCTTTCTTT
TRBV5-8	TRBJ2-7	.	.	CASSLTNYEQYF	TGTGCCAGCAGCTTGACTAACTACGAGCAGTACTTC
TRBV5-1	TRBJ2-7	.	TRBD2	CASTELAGGYEQYF	TGCGCCAGCACCGAACTAGCGGGAGGCTACGAGCAGTACTTC
TRBV7-8	TRBJ1-2	.	.	CASSPGQYYGYTF	TGTGCCAGCAGCCCAGGACAGTACTATGGCTACACCTTC
TRBV7-9	TRBJ2-1	.	.	CASSLSFSYNEQFF	TGTGCCAGCAGCTTATCCTTCTCCTACAATGAGCAGTTCTTC
TRBV5-4	TRBJ2-3	.	TRBD2	CASSLTASGGGLDTQYF	TGTGCCAGCAGCCTAACCGCTAGCGGGGGGGGATTAGATACGCAGTATTTT
TRBV13	TRBJ2-1	.	TRBD1	CASSLQPGQSRNEQFF	TGTGCCAGCAGCTTACAGCCGGGACAGTCGCGAAATGAGCAGTTCTTC
TRBV11-2	TRBJ2-1	.	.	CASSLAAAGTIF	TGTGCCAGCAGCTTAGCTGCCGCAGGGACAATCTTC
TRBV5-6	TRBJ1-2	.	.	CASSLPGGGYGYTF	TGTGCCAGCAGCCTACCTGGGGGAGGCTATGGCTACACCTTC
TRBV7-6	TRBJ1-1	.	.	CASSSDMNTEAFF	TGTGCCAGCAGCTCCGACATGAACACTGAAGCTTTCTTT
TRBV28	TRBJ1-2	once	TRBD1	CASSQDRAYGYTF	TGTGCCAGCAGCCAGGACAGGGCTTATGGCTACACCTTC
TRBV27	TRBJ2-7	.	.	CASSYTGIYEQYF	TGTGCCAGCAGTTATACAGGGATCTACGAGCAGTACTTC